This TCR beta chain is from a study of T cell responses to AZD1222 COVID-19 vaccine. Study observations and caveats: Among spike-specific TCRs, nearly half reportedly target unmutated variant regions. Every sample of the repertoires postdated the peak T cell response. Females made up more of the donors, who were largely white British, and clonal diversity may have come out too low.

V gave up 5 bases and J gave up 3 bases; unmatched junction bases: 6. Germline V gene sequence: CDR1 SGHAT, CDR2 FQNNGV. This CDR3 spans 15 amino acids. The data were produced by immunoSEQ multiplex PCR, yet TCRdb's version contains in-frame clones alone and is incomplete. The top ten hold 6.9% of the sample, which has over 100,000 clones, about nine tenths seen once. Of note for this clone: Its target is unknown.

The origin of this receptor is an adult in good health. The sequencing used peripheral blood, collected on day 0 of AZD1222 vaccination. The rearrangement links TRBV11-2 to TRBJ1-1, with 10 bases that match TRBD1. CDR3 bases: TGTGCCAGCAGCGACAGGGGGCAATCGGACACTGAAGCTTTCTTT. This gives the protein CASSDRGQSDTEAFF.